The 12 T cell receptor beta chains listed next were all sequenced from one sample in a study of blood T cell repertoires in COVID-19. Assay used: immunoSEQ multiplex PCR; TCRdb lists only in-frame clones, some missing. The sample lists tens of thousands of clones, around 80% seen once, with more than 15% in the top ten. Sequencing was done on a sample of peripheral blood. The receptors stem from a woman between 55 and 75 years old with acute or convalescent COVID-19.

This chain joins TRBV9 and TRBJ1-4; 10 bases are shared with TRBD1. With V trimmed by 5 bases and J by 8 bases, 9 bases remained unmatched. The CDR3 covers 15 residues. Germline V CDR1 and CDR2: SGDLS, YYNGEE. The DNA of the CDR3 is TGTGCCAGCAGTTGGCCGACAGGGGGCGAGGAAAAACTGTTTTTT. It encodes CASSWPTGGEEKLFF.

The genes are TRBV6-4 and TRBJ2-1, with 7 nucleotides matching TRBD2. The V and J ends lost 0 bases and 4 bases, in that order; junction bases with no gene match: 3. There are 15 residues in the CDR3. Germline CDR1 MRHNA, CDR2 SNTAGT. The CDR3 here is CASSDSSGEYNEQFF. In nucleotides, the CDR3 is TGTGCCAGCAGTGACTCAAGCGGGGAATACAATGAGCAGTTCTTC.

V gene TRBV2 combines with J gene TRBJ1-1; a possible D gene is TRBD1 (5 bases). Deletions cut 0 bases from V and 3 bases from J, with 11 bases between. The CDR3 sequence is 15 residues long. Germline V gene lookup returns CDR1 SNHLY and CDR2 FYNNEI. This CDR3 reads CASSEARGGYTEAFF. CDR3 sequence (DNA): TGTGCCAGCAGTGAAGCTAGGGGTGGGTACACTGAAGCTTTCTTT.

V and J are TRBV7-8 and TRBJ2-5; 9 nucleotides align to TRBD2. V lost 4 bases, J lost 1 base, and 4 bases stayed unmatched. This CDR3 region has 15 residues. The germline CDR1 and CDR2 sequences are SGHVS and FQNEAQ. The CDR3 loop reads CASSYPSGIQETQYF. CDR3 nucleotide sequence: TGTGCCAGCAGCTACCCTAGCGGGATCCAAGAGACCCAGTACTTC. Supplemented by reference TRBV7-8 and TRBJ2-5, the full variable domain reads GAGVSQSPRYKVAKRGQDVALRCDPISGHVSLFWYQQALGQGPEFLTYFQNEAQLDKSGLPSDRFFAERPEGSVSTLKIQRTQQEDSAVYLCASSYPSGIQETQYFGPGTRLLVL.

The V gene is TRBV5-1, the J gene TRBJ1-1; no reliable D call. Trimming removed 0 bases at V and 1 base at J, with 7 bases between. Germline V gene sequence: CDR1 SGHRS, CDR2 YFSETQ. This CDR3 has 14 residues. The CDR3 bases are TGCGCCAGCAGCTTGGAGCGGCAGAACACTGAAGCTTTCTTT. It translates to CASSLERQNTEAFF.

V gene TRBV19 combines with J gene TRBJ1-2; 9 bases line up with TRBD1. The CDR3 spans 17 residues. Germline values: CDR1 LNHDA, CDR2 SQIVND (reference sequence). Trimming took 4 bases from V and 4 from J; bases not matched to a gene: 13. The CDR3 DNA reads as TGTGCCAGTAGTAGGGCCCTTGGACAGGGGAGTACCTATGGCTACACCTTC. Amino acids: CASSRALGQGSTYGYTF.

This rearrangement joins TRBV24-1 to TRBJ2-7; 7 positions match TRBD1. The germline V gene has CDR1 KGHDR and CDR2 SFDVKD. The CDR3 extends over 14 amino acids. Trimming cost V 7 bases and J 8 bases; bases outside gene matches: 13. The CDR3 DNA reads TGTGCCACCAGAGGGGGCGTAGGCAGCGCCAAGCAGTACTTC. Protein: CATRGGVGSAKQYF.

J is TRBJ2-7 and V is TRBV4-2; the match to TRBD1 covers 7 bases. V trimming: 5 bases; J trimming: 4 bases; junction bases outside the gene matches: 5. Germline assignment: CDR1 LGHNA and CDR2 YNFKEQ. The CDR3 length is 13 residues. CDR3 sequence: CASSGQQGYEQYF. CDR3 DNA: TGTGCCAGCAGCGGACAACAGGGGTACGAGCAGTACTTC.

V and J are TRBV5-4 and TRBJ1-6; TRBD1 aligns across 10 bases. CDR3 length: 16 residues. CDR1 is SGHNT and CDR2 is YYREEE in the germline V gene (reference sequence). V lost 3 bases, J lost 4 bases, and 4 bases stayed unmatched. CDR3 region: CASSWEGQGYNSPLHF. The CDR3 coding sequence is TGTGCCAGCAGCTGGGAGGGACAGGGGTATAATTCACCCCTCCACTTT.

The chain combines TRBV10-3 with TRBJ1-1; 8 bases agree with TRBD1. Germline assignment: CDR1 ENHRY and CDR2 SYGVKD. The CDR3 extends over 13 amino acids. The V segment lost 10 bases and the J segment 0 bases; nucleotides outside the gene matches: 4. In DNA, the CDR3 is TGTGCCACCCAACAGGGGGTGAACACTGAAGCTTTCTTT. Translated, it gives CATQQGVNTEAFF.

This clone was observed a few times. CDR3 sequence reads: CASSQAGLAGGRNTGELFF. Written as DNA, the CDR3 is TGCGCCAGCAGCCAAGCCGGACTAGCGGGGGGGCGAAACACCGGGGAGCTGTTTTTT. This sequence joins TRBV4-1 and TRBJ2-2, with 15 bases lining up with TRBD2. This CDR3 is 19 amino acids long. V gave up 1 base and J gave up 2 bases; unmatched junction bases: 5. Per the germline V gene, CDR1 is MGHRA and CDR2 is YSYEKL.

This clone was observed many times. CDR3 in DNA: TGTGCCAGCAGCTTACAGGTTTCCGAGCAGTACTTC. Protein: CASSLQVSEQYF. This chain links TRBV7-2 with TRBJ2-7; D not resolved. Germline CDR1 and CDR2: SGHTA and FQGNSA. Trimming removed 2 bases at V and 6 bases at J, with 8 bases between. This CDR3 comprises 12 residues.